This T cell receptor beta chain was sequenced for a study of post-analysis software for immune sequencing data. Study details: Recorded disease courses covered relapsing-remitting, secondary progressive and progressive-relapsing multiple sclerosis. Some patients had no subtype annotation. Notes on the study in general: Comparison of patients with controls showed a handful of TRBV segments more frequent in patients, TRBV5-6, TRBV5-1 and TRBV20-1 among them. The normalized Chao1 diversity of multiple sclerosis patients was significantly lower than that of controls.

Germline V gene lookup returns CDR1 MNHEY and CDR2 SMNVEV (reference sequence). With 5 bases removed from V and 6 bases from J, the gap between germline ends came to 17 bases. This CDR3 contains 14 residues. About this clonotype: Its target is unknown.

Unique molecular identifiers had been added to the TCR beta cDNA libraries. The source material, roughly 0.9 to 11 million T cells, gave rise to 500,000 or so cDNA molecules. TCRdb recomputed calls from the PCR reads with MiXCR, one row per CDR3 protein. The repertoire consists of hundreds of thousands of distinct CDR3 sequences, with about 53% occurring once and the leading ten covering about 4.5%. This TCR was recovered from a girl between 5 and 17 years old with multiple sclerosis. What was sequenced was blood. The chain has TRBV27 and TRBJ2-7; D perhaps matches TRBD2 (6 bases). The CDR3 region is CASSRAGGPGEQYF. As DNA, the CDR3 is TGTGCCAGCAGTAGGGCCGGGGGTCCGGGCGAGCAGTACTTC.